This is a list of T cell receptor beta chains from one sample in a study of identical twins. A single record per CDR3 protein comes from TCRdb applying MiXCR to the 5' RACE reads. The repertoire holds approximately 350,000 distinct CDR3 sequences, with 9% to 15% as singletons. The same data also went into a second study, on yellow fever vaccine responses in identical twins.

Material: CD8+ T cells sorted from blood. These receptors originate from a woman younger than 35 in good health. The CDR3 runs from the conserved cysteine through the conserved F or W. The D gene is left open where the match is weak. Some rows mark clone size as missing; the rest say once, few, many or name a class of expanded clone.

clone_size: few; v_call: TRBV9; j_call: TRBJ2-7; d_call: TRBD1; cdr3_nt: TGTGCCAGCAGCGTAGGCGGGACAGGGTCAGACGAGCAGTACTTC; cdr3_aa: CASSVGGTGSDEQYF
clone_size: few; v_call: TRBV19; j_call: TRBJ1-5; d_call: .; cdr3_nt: TGTGCCAGTAGTATCGGACGCCATCAGCCCCAGCATTTT; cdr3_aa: CASSIGRHQPQHF
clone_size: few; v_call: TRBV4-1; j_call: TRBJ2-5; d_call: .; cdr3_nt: TGCGCCAGCAGCTTCCGGCAGGGCCAAGAGACCCAGTACTTC; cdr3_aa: CASSFRQGQETQYF
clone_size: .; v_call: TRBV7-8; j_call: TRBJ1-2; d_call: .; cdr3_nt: TGTGCCAGCAGCTTAGGTGCAGGGCGAGATTTCTATGGCTACACCTTC; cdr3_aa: CASSLGAGRDFYGYTF
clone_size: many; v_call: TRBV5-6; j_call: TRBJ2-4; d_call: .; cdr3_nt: TGTGCCAGCAGCTTGGCGGTTGGAGGGTGGAGCATTCAGTACTTC; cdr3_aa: CASSLAVGGWSIQYF
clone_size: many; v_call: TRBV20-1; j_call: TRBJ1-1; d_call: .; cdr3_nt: TGCAGTGCTAGTCATCCGGCAGGGGAAAACACTGAAGCTTTCTTT; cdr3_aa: CSASHPAGENTEAFF
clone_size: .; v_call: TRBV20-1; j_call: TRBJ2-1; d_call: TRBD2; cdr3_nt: TGCAGTGTGGTCTCCGGGACTAGCGACAATGAGCAGTTCTTC; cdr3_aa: CSVVSGTSDNEQFF
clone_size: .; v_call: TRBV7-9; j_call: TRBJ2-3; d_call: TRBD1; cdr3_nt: TGTGCCAGCAGCCCGCGGACAGGGGGGCGGACAGATACGCAGTATTTT; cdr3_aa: CASSPRTGGRTDTQYF
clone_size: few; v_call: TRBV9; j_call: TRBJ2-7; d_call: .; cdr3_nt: TGTGCCAGCAGCGCGGAGGCAGCGGACTACTACGAGCAGTACTTC; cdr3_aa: CASSAEAADYYEQYF
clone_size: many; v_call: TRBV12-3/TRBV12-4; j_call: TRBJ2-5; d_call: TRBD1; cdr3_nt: TGTGCCAGCAGGGACAGGGGGGGAGAGACCCAGTACTTC; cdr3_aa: CASRDRGGETQYF
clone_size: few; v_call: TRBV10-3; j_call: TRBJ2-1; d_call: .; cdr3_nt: TGTGCCATCATGACCGGGGTATCCTACAATGAGCAGTTCTTC; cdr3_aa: CAIMTGVSYNEQFF
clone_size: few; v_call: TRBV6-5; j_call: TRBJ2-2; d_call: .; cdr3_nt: TGTGCCAGCAGTTACGGGACGCTGAACACCGGGGAGCTGTTTTTT; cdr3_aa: CASSYGTLNTGELFF
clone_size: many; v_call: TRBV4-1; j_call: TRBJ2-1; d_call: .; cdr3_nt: TGCGCCAGCAGCCAAGAGGGCAGGCCTGGCAATGAGCAGTTCTTC; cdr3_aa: CASSQEGRPGNEQFF
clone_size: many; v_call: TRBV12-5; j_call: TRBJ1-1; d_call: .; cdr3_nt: TGTGCTAGTGGTTTGGTAGTAAACACTGAAGCTTTCTTT; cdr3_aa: CASGLVVNTEAFF
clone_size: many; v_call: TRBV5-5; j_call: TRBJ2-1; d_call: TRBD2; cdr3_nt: TGTGCCAGCACCCTTCTAGCGGGAGGGCATCGGGAGCAGTTCTTC; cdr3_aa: CASTLLAGGHREQFF
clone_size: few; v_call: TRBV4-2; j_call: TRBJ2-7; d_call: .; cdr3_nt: TGTGCCAGCAGCCAAGAAGCCCAGGGGGGCTACGAGCAGTACTTC; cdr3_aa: CASSQEAQGGYEQYF
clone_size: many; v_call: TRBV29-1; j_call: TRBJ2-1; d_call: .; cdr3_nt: TGCAGCGTTGATGACGGGGTCCAGGATGAGCAGTTCTTC; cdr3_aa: CSVDDGVQDEQFF
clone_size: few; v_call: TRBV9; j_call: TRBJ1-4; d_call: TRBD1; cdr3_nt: TGTGCCAGCAGCTCGACAACAGGGGCTGGGGAAAAACTGTTTTTT; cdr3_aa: CASSSTTGAGEKLFF
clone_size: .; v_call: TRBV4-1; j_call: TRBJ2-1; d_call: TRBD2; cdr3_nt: TGCGCCAGCAGCGCGGGGACTAGCGGCCCCTACAATGAGCAGTTCTTC; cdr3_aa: CASSAGTSGPYNEQFF
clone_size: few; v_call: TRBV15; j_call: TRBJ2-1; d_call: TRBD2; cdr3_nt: TGTGCCACCAGCAGAGGGTCCCGGCTAGCGGGAGGGAGCTACAATGAGCAGTTCTTC; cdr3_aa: CATSRGSRLAGGSYNEQFF
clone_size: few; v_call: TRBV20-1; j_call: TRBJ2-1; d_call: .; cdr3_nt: TGCAGTGCTAGAGGGGCGGGGGCCGACTACAATGAGCAGTTCTTC; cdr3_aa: CSARGAGADYNEQFF
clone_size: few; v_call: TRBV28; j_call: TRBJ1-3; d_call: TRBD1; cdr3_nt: TGTGCCAGCAGCCCGAGTTCCCGGACAGGCAGGGGCACCATATATTTT; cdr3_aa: CASSPSSRTGRGTIYF
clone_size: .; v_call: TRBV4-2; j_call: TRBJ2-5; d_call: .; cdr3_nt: TGTGCCAGCAGCCAAGAGGGGGTACAAGAGACCCAGTACTTC; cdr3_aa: CASSQEGVQETQYF
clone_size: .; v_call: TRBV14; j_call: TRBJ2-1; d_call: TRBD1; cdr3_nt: TGTGCCAGCAGCCAAGAATTGCGGGACAGGGCCTACAATGAGCAGTTCTTC; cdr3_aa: CASSQELRDRAYNEQFF
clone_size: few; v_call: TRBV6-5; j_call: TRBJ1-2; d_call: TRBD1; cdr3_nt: TGTGCCAGCAGTTACTCCGGGACAGCTTATGGCTACACCTTC; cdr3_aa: CASSYSGTAYGYTF
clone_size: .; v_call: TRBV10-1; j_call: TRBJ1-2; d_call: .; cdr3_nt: TGCGCCAGCAGTGAGTCGACGGCAGAGGATGGCTACACCTTC; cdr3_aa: CASSESTAEDGYTF
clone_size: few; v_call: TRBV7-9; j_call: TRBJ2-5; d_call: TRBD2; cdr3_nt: TGTGCCAGCAGCTTATCCACTAGCGGGACGTTGCAAGAGACCCAGTACTTC; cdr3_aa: CASSLSTSGTLQETQYF
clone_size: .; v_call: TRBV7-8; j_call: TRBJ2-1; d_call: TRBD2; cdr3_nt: TGTGCCAGCGCTCCGGGAGGGGGGGGAGTGGGCAATGAGCAGTTCTTC; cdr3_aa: CASAPGGGGVGNEQFF
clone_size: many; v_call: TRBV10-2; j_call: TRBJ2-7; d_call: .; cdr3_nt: TGCGCCTCCACCCTAGTAGGGGGGCATTGGCCTGGAGAGCAGTACTTC; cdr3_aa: CASTLVGGHWPGEQYF
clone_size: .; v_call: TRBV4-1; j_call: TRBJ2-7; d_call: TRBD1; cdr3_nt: TGCGCCAGCGCCCGGGACAGGGGTAGCTACGAGCAGTACTTC; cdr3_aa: CASARDRGSYEQYF
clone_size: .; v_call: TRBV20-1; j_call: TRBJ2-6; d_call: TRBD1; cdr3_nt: TGCAGTGCTAGAGATCTACAGGGGCAGTCTGGGGCCAACGTCCTGACTTTC; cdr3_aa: CSARDLQGQSGANVLTF
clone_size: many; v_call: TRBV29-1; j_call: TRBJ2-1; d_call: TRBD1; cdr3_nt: TGCAGCGTTGAAGATCGGTCAGGGGGCTACAATGAGCAGTTCTTC; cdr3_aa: CSVEDRSGGYNEQFF
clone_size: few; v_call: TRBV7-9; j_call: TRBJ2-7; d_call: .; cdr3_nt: TGTGCTATCGGGAGCGGTTCCTACGAGCAGTACTTC; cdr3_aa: CAIGSGSYEQYF
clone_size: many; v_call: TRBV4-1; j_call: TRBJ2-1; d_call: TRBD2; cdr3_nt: TGCGCCAGCAGCCTACGGACTAGCGGACTCTACAATGAGCAGTTCTTC; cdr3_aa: CASSLRTSGLYNEQFF
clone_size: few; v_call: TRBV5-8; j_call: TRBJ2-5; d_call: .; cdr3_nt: TGTGCCAGCAGCTTGTGGTCAAAGGAGACCCAGTACTTC; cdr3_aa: CASSLWSKETQYF
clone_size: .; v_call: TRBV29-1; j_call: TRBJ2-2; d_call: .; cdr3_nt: TGCAGCGTTGAAGATCCCAAAGGATCCGGGGAGCTGTTTTTT; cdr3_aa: CSVEDPKGSGELFF
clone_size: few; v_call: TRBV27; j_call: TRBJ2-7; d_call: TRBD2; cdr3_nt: TGTGCCAGCAGTTCCTTACGGGAGGGCCTTTACGAGCAGTACTTC; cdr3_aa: CASSSLREGLYEQYF
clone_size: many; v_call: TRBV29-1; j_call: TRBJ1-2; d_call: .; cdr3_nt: TGCAGCGTTGACCCCCGGGTCGTAAGAGCTAACTATGGCTACACCTTC; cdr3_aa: CSVDPRVVRANYGYTF
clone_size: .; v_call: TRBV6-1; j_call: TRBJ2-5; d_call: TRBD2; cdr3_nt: TGTGCCAGCAGTGTGGACTGGGGGGGTTATGAAGAGACCCAGTACTTC; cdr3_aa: CASSVDWGGYEETQYF
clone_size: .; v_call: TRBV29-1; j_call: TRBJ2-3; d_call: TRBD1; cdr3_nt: TGCAGCGTGGTTACAGGGGTCGGTAATACGCAGTATTTT; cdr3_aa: CSVVTGVGNTQYF
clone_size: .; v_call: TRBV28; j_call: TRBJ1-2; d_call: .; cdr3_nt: TGTGCCAGCAGTTACTTCCAGGGTGATGGCTACACCTTC; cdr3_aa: CASSYFQGDGYTF
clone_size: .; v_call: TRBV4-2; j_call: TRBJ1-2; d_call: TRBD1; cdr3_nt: TGTGCCAGCAGCCCGGGACAGGGTGTCCCGAAGGGCTACACCTTC; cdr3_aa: CASSPGQGVPKGYTF
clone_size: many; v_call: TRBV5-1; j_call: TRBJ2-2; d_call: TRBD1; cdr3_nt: TGCGCCAGCAGCACAGGGGCGGCCGGGGAGCTGTTTTTT; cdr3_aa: CASSTGAAGELFF
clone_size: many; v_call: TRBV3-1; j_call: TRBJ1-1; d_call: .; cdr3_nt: TGTGCCAGCAGCCATCGGGGGATGAACACTGAAGCTTTCTTT; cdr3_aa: CASSHRGMNTEAFF
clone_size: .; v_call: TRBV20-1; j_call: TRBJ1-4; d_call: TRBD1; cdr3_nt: TGCAGTGGACGAGGGACAGGGGATGAAAAACTGTTTTTT; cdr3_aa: CSGRGTGDEKLFF
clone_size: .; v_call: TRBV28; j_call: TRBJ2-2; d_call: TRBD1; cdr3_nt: TGTGCCAGCAGTTTATATTTCCGAGGCGGGACAGGGGCGAACCTGAACACCGGGGAGCTGTTTTTT; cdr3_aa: CASSLYFRGGTGANLNTGELFF
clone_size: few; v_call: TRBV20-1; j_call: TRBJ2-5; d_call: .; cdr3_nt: TGCAGTGCTAGAGTACTAGCGAACGAAGGGGGGACCCAGTACTTC; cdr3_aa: CSARVLANEGGTQYF
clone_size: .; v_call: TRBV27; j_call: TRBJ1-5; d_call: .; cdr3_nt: TGTGCCAGCGGAAAGGGGGGCAGCAATCAGCCCCAGCATTTT; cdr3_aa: CASGKGGSNQPQHF
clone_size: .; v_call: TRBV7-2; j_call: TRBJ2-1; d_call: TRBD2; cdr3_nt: TGTGCCAGCAGCACAGGGACTAGCGGGCCCTACCTGTGGGAGCAGTTCTTC; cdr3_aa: CASSTGTSGPYLWEQFF
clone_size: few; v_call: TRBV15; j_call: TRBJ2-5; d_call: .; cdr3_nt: TGTGCCACCAGCAGAGCTGAGACCCAGTACTTC; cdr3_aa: CATSRAETQYF
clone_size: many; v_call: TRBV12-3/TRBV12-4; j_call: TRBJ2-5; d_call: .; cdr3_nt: TGTGCCAGCAGTTTGGCCGGGAGTAGGGAGACCCAGTACTTC; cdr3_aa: CASSLAGSRETQYF
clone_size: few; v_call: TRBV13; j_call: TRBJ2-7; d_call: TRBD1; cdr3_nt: TGTGCCAGCAGCTCGGACAGGGTGGATGAGCAGTACTTC; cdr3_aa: CASSSDRVDEQYF
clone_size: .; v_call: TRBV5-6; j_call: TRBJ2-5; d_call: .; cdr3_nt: TGTGCCAGCAGCTCCTTTACCGGACATTTAGGAGAATCACAAGAGACCCAGTACTTC; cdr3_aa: CASSSFTGHLGESQETQYF